Below, 9 T cell receptor beta chains from the same sample are listed, as sequenced in a study of low-dose radiotherapy and immunotherapy resistance in tumors. Time point here: before trial treatment. Alpha and beta chains were covered, as first-strand cDNA relied on TRAV- and TRBV-specific primers. Over 20 PCR cycles, TCRs were amplified from a constant-region primer and V-primer adapter. MiXCR, run by TCRdb on the reads, gives a single entry per CDR3 protein. The top ten hold about 2.8% of the sample, which has under 90,000 distinct CDR3 sequences, around 17% seen once. Sequences were derived from PBMCs, sampled before treatment. These receptors originate from a male donor with prostate cancer.

This clonotype occurred many times. The rearrangement uses TRBV5-4 and TRBJ1-6, with 10 bases matching TRBD1. Germline loops: CDR1 SGHNT, CDR2 YYREEE (reference sequence). The CDR3 has 13 residues. V was clipped by 10 bases and J by 9 bases; unmatched bases: 7. This CDR3 is CAARTGGSSPLHF. CDR3 coding DNA: TGTGCCGCCAGGACAGGGGGAAGTTCACCCCTCCACTTT. The whole variable domain, filled in from reference TRBV5-4 and TRBJ1-6, reads ETGVTQSPTHLIKTRGQQVTLRCSSQSGHNTVSWYQQALGQGPQFIFQYYREEENGRGNFPPRFSGLQFPNYSSELNVNALELDDSALYLCAARTGGSSPLHFGNGTRLTVT.

This clonotype was observed at least ten times. The chain recombines TRBV7-9 with TRBJ2-1, with 10 positions matching TRBD2. Germline lookup yields CDR1 SEHNR and CDR2 FQNEAQ (reference sequence). V lost 3 bases and J lost 11; bases outside the gene matches: 10. CDR3 length: 15 residues. In nucleotides, the CDR3 is TGTGCCAGCAGCTTGGGGTCTAGCGGGGGCCCGCAGCAGTTCTTC. It specifies CASSLGSSGGPQQFF.

This clonotype occurred many times. The rearrangement links TRBV7-2 to TRBJ2-7; 8 positions match TRBD2. The V and J ends lost 5 bases and 6 bases, in that order; junction bases with no gene match: 9. The CDR3 is made up of 14 amino acids. Germline CDR1 is SGHTA and CDR2 is FQGNSA. The CDR3 here is CASSRGGPSSEQYF. The CDR3 DNA reads as TGTGCCAGCAGCCGCGGGGGGCCGAGCAGCGAGCAGTACTTC. Full variable domain (outside the CDR3, taken from reference TRBV7-2 and TRBJ2-7): GAGVSQSPSNKVTEKGKDVELRCDPISGHTALYWYRQSLGQGLEFLIYFQGNSAPDKSGLPSDRFSAERTGGSVSTLTIQRTQQEDSAVYLCASSRGGPSSEQYFGPGTRLTVT.

This clonotype has at least ten counts. The V and J genes are TRBV20-1 and TRBJ2-7, with 8 positions matching TRBD2. The CDR3 runs to 15 residues. Germline CDR1 and CDR2: DFQATT and SNEGSKA (reference sequence). The trim removed 0 bases at V and 1 base at J, leaving 5 bases unmatched. This chain's CDR3 is CSARDQGGGSYEQYF. The DNA for the CDR3 is TGCAGTGCTAGAGATCAGGGCGGGGGGTCCTACGAGCAGTACTTC.

The sample holds many counts of this clonotype. The V and J genes are TRBV5-1 and TRBJ1-1; TRBD1 matches 9 bases. Germline V gene data show CDR1 as SGHRS and CDR2 as YFSETQ. The CDR3 covers 15 residues. Losses at the gene ends were 7 bases for V and 4 bases for J; bases not matched to a gene: 11. This CDR3 reads CASGPGQGRGTEAFF. DNA for the CDR3: TGCGCCAGCGGACCGGGACAGGGAAGGGGCACTGAAGCTTTCTTT.

V usage is TRBV6-2 or TRBV6-3 and J usage is TRBJ1-5; 7 nucleotides line up with TRBD1. The J segment lost 5 bases and the V segment lost 5 bases, leaving 9 bases of the junction unmatched. The CDR3 runs 15 residues. Germline V gene sequence: CDR1 MNHEY, CDR2 SVGEGT. In DNA form, the CDR3 reads TGTGCCAGCAGTGCCCGAGGACAGGAGGATCAGCCCCAGCATTTT. This sequence encodes CASSARGQEDQPQHF.

This clonotype came up many times. The chain combines TRBV2 with TRBJ2-1; perhaps D is TRBD1 or TRBD2 (5 bases each). The CDR3 contains 15 residues. The V gene's germline CDR1 is SNHLY and CDR2 FYNNEI. The V gene lost 3 bases and the J gene lost 1 base, with 10 bases spanning the gap. CDR3 region: CASSDEGQSYNEQFF. CDR3 DNA: TGTGCCAGCAGTGATGAGGGGCAATCCTACAATGAGCAGTTCTTC.

This clonotype was observed many times. The chain links TRBV5-8 to TRBJ2-1; 8 bases agree with TRBD2. Germline CDR1 reads SGHTS; CDR2 reads YDEGEE. This CDR3 contains 14 residues. V lost 2 bases, J lost 5 bases, and 3 bases stayed unmatched. The CDR3 here is CASSFGGAHNEQFF. The CDR3 nucleotides are TGTGCCAGCAGCTTCGGGGGGGCCCACAATGAGCAGTTCTTC.

This clonotype has ten or more counts. The chain carries TRBV20-1 and TRBJ2-1; D gene ambiguous. Germline values: CDR1 DFQATT, CDR2 SNEGSKA (reference sequence). CDR3 length: 16 amino acids. The germline V and J ends were trimmed by 3 bases and 6 bases, with 21 bases remaining between them. The CDR3 coding sequence is TGCAGTGCTAGCCGGGCTTGTCAGGATATAAGCAATGAGCAGTTCTTC. Translated: CSASRACQDISNEQFF.